A single sample gave rise to the 2 T cell receptor beta chains below, sequenced in a study of blood T cell repertoires in COVID-19. Sequenced by immunoSEQ multiplex PCR; TCRdb stores in-frame clones only, minus some. Of some 120,000 clones listed, approximately 90% were seen once; the top ten hold around 2%. The sequencing input was peripheral blood. The receptors derive from a man aged 45-65 years with COVID-19, enrolled during active disease.

The chain has TRBV5-1 and TRBJ2-1; a possible D gene is TRBD2 (6 bases). This CDR3 contains 17 residues. CDR1 is SGHRS and CDR2 is YFSETQ in the germline V gene. Deletions cut 0 bases from V and 7 bases from J, with 20 bases between. The CDR3 sequence is CASSLDGSGGKSNEQFF. In DNA form, the CDR3 reads TGCGCCAGCAGCTTGGATGGTTCGGGCGGGAAGTCAAATGAGCAGTTCTTC.

The rearrangement joins TRBV6-5 to TRBJ2-7, with 8 bases fitting TRBD2. Per the germline V gene, CDR1 is MNHEY and CDR2 is SVGAGI. The CDR3 spans 14 residues. The V segment lost 5 bases and the J segment 0 bases; nucleotides outside the gene matches: 3. The CDR3 loop is CASSRSGSSYEQYF. CDR3 coding DNA: TGTGCCAGCAGTCGGAGCGGGAGCTCCTACGAGCAGTACTTC.